One and the same sample provided the 18 T cell receptor beta chains below, sequenced in a study of tumor-infiltrating lymphocytes in primary liver carcinoma (dated by TCRdb to between 2016 and 2019). The reads were generated on an Illumina HiSeq 2500. TCRbeta-specific cDNA was reverse-transcribed from approximately 500 ng total RNA using a constant-region primer and ProtoScript II reverse transcriptase. Construction of the TCRbeta libraries relied on three nested rounds of multiplex PCR, following a slightly modified ARM-PCR procedure. The first two PCR rounds used multiplex TRBV1-TRBV30 forward primers with a Cbeta reverse primer, each for about 9 cycles. TCRdb redid the processing of the public reads, applying fastp at Q25 and MiXCR, and retained in-frame beta chains. Records with the same CDR3 protein are collapsed into one entry carrying the most frequent genes and DNA. The sample has approximately 330,000 distinct CDR3 sequences on record, approximately 65% of them singletons. The ten largest make up about 6.5% of the sample.

TRIzol reagent was used to extract blood RNA from unsorted whole blood, while the DNeasy Blood & Tissue kit provided the germline DNA. The sequenced sample was peripheral blood. These receptors all come from a man aged 40-49 years with primary liver carcinoma and hepatitis B virus infection.

As for this clonotype: A clone one base away is much larger, so this may be a read error. The chain carries TRBV5-4 and TRBJ2-1; weak D call: TRBD2 (6 bases). Germline V CDR1 and CDR2: SGHNT, YYREEE (reference sequence). With 0 bases removed from V and 5 bases from J, the gap between germline ends came to 12 bases. This CDR3 has 15 residues. The CDR3 region has the DNA TGTGCCAGCAGCTTGGGGCTAACGGGAGACAATGAGCAGTTCTTC. Encoded protein: CASSLGLTGDNEQFF.

CDR3 amino acids: CASSPLNRGDQPQHF. The CDR3, as DNA: TGTGCCAGCAGCCCACTAAACAGGGGCGATCAGCCCCAGCATTTT. This rearrangement joins TRBV5-6 to TRBJ1-5; TRBD1 matches 7 bases. Germline trimming cut 4 bases from V and 5 bases from J; bases unmatched to any gene: 9. Per germline, CDR1 SGHDT and CDR2 YYEEEE. This CDR3 spans 15 amino acids.

CDR3: CASSLGAGGFTDTQYF. The DNA for the CDR3 is TGTGCCAGCAGCTTGGGTGCGGGAGGGTTCACAGATACGCAGTATTTT. The chain carries TRBV5-4 and TRBJ2-3; 9 bases agree with TRBD2. Germline V gives CDR1 SGHNT, CDR2 YYREEE (reference sequence). CDR3 length: 16 amino acids. Unmatched junction bases numbered 4, after V lost 0 bases and J lost 2 bases.

The rearrangement joins TRBV6-6 to TRBJ1-3; D perhaps matches TRBD1 (6 bases). This CDR3 comprises 16 residues. V lost 2 bases, J lost 4 bases, and 15 bases lay in between. Germline-derived CDR1 and CDR2 are MNHNY and SVGAGI (reference sequence). In nucleotides, the CDR3 is TGTGCCAGCAGTTACCCCCGGGGGGCCTCAGGAAACACCATATATTTT. Translating it yields CASSYPRGASGNTIYF.

This clonotype was seen at least ten times. V is TRBV4-1 and J is TRBJ2-3; 8 bases are shared with TRBD2. The germline V gene encodes CDR1 MGHRA and CDR2 YSYEKL. The CDR3 has 16 amino acids. With V trimmed by 0 bases and J by 0 bases, 2 bases remained unmatched. CDR3 nucleotides: TGCGCCAGCAGCCAAGAACCGGGAGGGAGCACAGATACGCAGTATTTT. Protein sequence: CASSQEPGGSTDTQYF.

In the case of this clonotype: A much larger clone lies a single base off, so this may be a read error. The chain uses TRBV10-3 and TRBJ2-5; perhaps TRBD1 as D (5 bases). The V gene's germline CDR1 is ENHRY and CDR2 SYGVKD. The CDR3 totals 16 residues. The CDR3 protein is CAVSESGRGNQETQYF. The CDR3 coding sequence is TGTGCCGTCAGTGAGTCCGGTAGGGGTAACCAAGAGACCCAGTACTTC.

Turning to this clonotype: The conserved phenylalanine or tryptophan is not found at the CDR3 terminus, so this likely reflects a read error. The chain employs TRBV6-5 and TRBJ2-1; 11 nucleotides align to TRBD2. V was clipped by 6 bases and J by 7 bases; unmatched bases: 8. The germline gives CDR1 MNHEY, CDR2 SVGAGI. The CDR3 is 15 amino acids. CDR3 sequence (DNA): TGTGCCAGCAGCCCCACTAGCGGGAGCTCAAATGAGCAGTTCCTC. Translated, it gives CASSPTSGSSNEQFL.

In regard to this clonotype: A single base separates this from a much larger clone, so it may be a read error. The V call is TRBV6-1, the J call TRBJ2-1; no clear D gene. From germline, CDR1 is MNHNS and CDR2 SASEGT. The CDR3 sequence is 13 residues long. This chain's CDR3 is CASCEQNYNEQFF. The CDR3 DNA follows: TGTGCCAGCTGTGAACAAAACTACAATGAGCAGTTCTTC.

This sequence joins TRBV5-1 and TRBJ1-1; D is possibly TRBD1 (6 bases). CDR3 length: 14 amino acids. Germline V gene data show CDR1 as SGHRS and CDR2 as YFSETQ. V lost 0 bases and J lost 8, with 14 bases in between. In DNA, the CDR3 is TGCGCCAGCAGCTTGGGGTCTGCAGGGGCCGAAGCTTTCTTT. Translated, it gives CASSLGSAGAEAFF.

The DNA of the CDR3 is TGTGCCAGCAGTCCGAATGGCGTTCCCTATGAGCAGTTCTTC. Encoded protein: CASSPNGVPYEQFF. The V call is TRBV6-5, the J call TRBJ2-1; no definite D call. From germline, CDR1 is MNHEY and CDR2 SVGAGI. V lost 5 bases, J lost 8 bases, and 16 bases lay in between. The length of the CDR3 is 14 residues.

As to this clonotype: An end of the junction differs from the germline gene, which may be a read error. The chain carries TRBV14 and TRBJ2-3; D not certain. The CDR3 has 16 residues. CDR1 and CDR2 (germline): SGHDN, FVKESK. CDR3 coding DNA: TGTGCCATCAGCCAAGGAAGGGATTGGCGCACAGATACGCAGTATTTT. Amino acid sequence: CAISQGRDWRTDTQYF.

This clonotype has only a few counts. The CDR3 DNA sequence: TGTGCCAGCAGCTTAGTCGAGGACGGCCTCGAGCAGTACTTC. Translated: CASSLVEDGLEQYF. V usage is TRBV7-8 and J usage is TRBJ2-7, with D hard to call. Germline V lookup: CDR1 SGHVS, CDR2 FQNEAQ. The CDR3 consists of 14 residues. V lost 1 base and J lost 6, with 13 bases in between.

Worth noting for this clonotype: This is likely a read error, given that the CDR3 carries no conserved phenylalanine or tryptophan at its end. The CDR3 region is CASSPQWYEQYL. CDR3 nucleotide sequence: TGTGCCAGCAGCCCCCAATGGTATGAGCAGTACTTA. The V and J genes are TRBV11-2 and TRBJ2-7, with D uncertain. The CDR3 has 12 residues. The V and J ends lost 5 bases and 7 bases respectively, with 12 bases between them. Germline V lookup: CDR1 SGHAT, CDR2 FQNNGV.

Points on this clonotype: A junction boundary mismatches the germline segment, possibly from a read error. The V and J genes are TRBV11-3 and TRBJ2-1; 10 positions agree with TRBD2. CDR3 length equals 14 residues. Per germline, CDR1 SGHNT and CDR2 YENEEA. The CDR3 DNA is TGTGTCAGCAGCTCAGTAGCGGGAGGCAATGAGCAGTTCTTC. This encodes CVSSSVAGGNEQFF.

This clonotype was detected many times. This chain joins TRBV10-3 and TRBJ2-7; the match to TRBD2 covers 10 bases. Germline assignment: CDR1 ENHRY and CDR2 SYGVKD. With 8 bases clipped from V and 0 bases from J, the junction kept 7 bases outside the gene matches. The CDR3 runs to 15 residues. CDR3 residues: CAIGLVAGGSYEQYF. The CDR3 region has the DNA TGTGCCATCGGTCTTGTAGCGGGAGGCTCCTACGAGCAGTACTTC.

On this clonotype itself: Mismatch with germline at one junction end may stem from a read error. The J gene is TRBJ2-3, the V gene TRBV11-2; 7 bases fit TRBD2. The germline CDR1 and CDR2 sequences are SGHAT and FQNNGV. The CDR3 contains 16 residues. CDR3 bases: TGTGCCAGCAACTTAGTTTCAGCGGGGAGCACATATACGCAGTATTTT. It codes for CASNLVSAGSTYTQYF.

Notes on this clonotype: At one of its ends the junction is not consistent with the germline gene, which may arise from a read error. V and J are TRBV11-2 and TRBJ2-4, with D maybe TRBD2 (5 bases). The germline gives CDR1 SGHAT, CDR2 FQNNGV. The CDR3 loop spans 15 amino acids. Written as DNA, the CDR3 is TGTGCCAGCAGCTCCATCCTGCTAGCCAACAACATTCAGTACTTC. This sequence encodes CASSSILLANNIQYF.

The chain uses TRBV11-2 and TRBJ2-3, with TRBD2 matching 11 bases. This CDR3 contains 17 residues. Per germline, CDR1 SGHAT and CDR2 FQNNGV. The ends lost 3 bases at V and 2 bases at J; junction bases unmatched: 7. The CDR3 here is CASSLSGLAGPTDTQYF. CDR3 sequence (DNA): TGTGCCAGCAGCTTGAGTGGACTAGCGGGCCCCACAGATACGCAGTATTTT.